This record covers a single T cell receptor (beta chain). Its specificity is not known. These data originate in a study of beta chain features in type 1 diabetes. Whole-study findings and limits: Naive, central memory and regulatory TCRB repertoires appeared more similar among patients than healthy donors. Shortening of TCRB CDR3s, moderate but significant, appeared in all four CD4+ subsets of Type 1 diabetes patients.

The purity of all sorted populations exceeded 95%. J gave up 4 bases and V 7 bases, and 8 bases lay outside the gene matches. Germline V gene lookup returns CDR1 SGHTA and CDR2 FQGNSA. There are 15 residues in the CDR3. The sequenced template was cDNA made from the entire isolated RNA. This table comes from immunoSEQ multiplex PCR, and its TCRdb copy is limited to in-frame clones, with some not included. This table holds 630,000 or so clones, 11% to 15% found once. This TCR derives from a man in his late teens or twenties with type 1 diabetes. Sequenced input: naive CD4+ T cells from blood. This chain connects TRBV7-2 to TRBJ2-2; TRBD2 aligns across 8 bases. CDR3 bases: TGTGCCAGCACCCCGAGGAGCGGGGGCACCGGGGAGCTGTTTTTT. Amino acids: CASTPRSGGTGELFF.